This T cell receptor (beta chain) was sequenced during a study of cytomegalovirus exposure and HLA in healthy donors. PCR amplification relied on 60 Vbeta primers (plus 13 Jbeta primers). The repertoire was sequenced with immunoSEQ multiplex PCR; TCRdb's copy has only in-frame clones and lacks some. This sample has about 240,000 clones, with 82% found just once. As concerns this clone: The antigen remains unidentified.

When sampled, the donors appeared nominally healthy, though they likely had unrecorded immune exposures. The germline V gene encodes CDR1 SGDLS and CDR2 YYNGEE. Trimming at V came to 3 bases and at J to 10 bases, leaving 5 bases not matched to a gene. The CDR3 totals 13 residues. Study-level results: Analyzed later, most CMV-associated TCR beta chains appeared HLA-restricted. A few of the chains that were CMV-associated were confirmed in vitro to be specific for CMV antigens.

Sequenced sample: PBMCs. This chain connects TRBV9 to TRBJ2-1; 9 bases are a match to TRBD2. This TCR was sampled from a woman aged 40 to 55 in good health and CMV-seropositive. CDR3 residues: CASSGGLAPEQFF. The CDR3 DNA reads TGTGCCAGCAGCGGGGGACTAGCTCCCGAGCAGTTCTTC.